These 2 T cell receptor beta chains share one sample of origin, sequenced in a study of blood T cell repertoires in COVID-19. The data were produced by immunoSEQ multiplex PCR, yet TCRdb's version contains in-frame clones alone and is incomplete. The data show 250,000 or so clones, less than 90% seen once. Sequencing was performed on peripheral blood. These receptors came from a man aged 25 to 40 with active or convalescent COVID-19.

CDR3 sequence (DNA): TGTGCCAGTAGTGTGGACAGGGGTCCCAATCAGCCCCAGCATTTT. Amino acids: CASSVDRGPNQPQHF. J is TRBJ1-5 and V is TRBV19; 9 bases map to TRBD1. CDR1 LNHDA and CDR2 SQIVND come from the germline V gene (reference sequence). The CDR3 spans 15 residues. J gave up 3 bases and V 5 bases, and 5 bases lay outside the gene matches.

The V and J genes are TRBV5-4 and TRBJ2-2, with D tentatively TRBD2 (6 bases). CDR1 and CDR2 (germline): SGHNT, YYREEE (reference sequence). This CDR3 is 15 amino acids long. V was clipped by 3 bases and J by 2 bases, with 11 bases between them. CDR3 loop: CASSSSGVNTGELFF. The CDR3 coding sequence is TGTGCCAGCAGCTCATCGGGGGTAAACACCGGGGAGCTGTTTTTT.